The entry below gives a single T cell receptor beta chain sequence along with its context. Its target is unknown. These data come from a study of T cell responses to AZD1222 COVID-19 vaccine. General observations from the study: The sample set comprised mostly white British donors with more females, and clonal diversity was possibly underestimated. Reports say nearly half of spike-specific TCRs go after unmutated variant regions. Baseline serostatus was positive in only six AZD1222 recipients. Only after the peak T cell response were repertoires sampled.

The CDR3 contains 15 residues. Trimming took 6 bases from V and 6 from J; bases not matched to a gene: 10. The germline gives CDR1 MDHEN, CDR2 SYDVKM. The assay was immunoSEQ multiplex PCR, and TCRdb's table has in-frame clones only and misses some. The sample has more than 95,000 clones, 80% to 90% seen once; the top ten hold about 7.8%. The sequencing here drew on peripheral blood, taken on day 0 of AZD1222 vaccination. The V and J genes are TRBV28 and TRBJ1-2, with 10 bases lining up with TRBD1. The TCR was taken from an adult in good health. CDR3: CASRPTGQGSHGYTF. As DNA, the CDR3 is TGTGCCAGCAGACCAACGGGACAGGGGTCCCATGGCTACACCTTC.